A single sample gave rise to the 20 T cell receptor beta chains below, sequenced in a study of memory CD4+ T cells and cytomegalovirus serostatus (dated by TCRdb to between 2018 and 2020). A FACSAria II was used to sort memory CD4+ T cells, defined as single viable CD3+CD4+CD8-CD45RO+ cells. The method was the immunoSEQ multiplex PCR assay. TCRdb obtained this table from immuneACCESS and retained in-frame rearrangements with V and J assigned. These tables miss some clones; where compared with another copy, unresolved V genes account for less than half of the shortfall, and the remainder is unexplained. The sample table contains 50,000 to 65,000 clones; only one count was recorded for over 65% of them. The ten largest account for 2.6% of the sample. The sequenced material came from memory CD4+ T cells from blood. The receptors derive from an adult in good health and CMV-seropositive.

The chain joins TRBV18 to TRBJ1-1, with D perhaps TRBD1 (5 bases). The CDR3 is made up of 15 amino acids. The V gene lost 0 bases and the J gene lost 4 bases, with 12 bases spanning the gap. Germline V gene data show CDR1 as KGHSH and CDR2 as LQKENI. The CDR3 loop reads CASSPPTGVGTEAFF. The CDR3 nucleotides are TGTGCCAGCTCACCACCCACAGGAGTAGGCACTGAAGCTTTCTTT.

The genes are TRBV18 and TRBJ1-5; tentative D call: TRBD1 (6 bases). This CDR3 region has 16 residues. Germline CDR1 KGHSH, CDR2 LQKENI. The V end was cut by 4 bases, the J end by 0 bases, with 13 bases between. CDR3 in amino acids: CASSQSDSYSNQPQHF. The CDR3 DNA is TGTGCCAGCTCACAATCGGACAGTTATAGCAATCAGCCCCAGCATTTT.

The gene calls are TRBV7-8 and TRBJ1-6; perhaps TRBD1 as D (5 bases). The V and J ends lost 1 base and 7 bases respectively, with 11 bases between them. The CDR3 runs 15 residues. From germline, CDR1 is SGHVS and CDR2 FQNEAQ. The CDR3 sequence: CASSLEWDVNSPLHF. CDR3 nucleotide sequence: TGTGCCAGCAGCTTAGAATGGGACGTCAATTCACCCCTCCACTTT.

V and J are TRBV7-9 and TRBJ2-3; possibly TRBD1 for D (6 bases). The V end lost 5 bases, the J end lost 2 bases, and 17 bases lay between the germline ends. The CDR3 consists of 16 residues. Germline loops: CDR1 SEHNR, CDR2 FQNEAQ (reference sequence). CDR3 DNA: TGTGCCAGCAGCATCATAACCGGGACATCCACAGATACGCAGTATTTT. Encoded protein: CASSIITGTSTDTQYF.

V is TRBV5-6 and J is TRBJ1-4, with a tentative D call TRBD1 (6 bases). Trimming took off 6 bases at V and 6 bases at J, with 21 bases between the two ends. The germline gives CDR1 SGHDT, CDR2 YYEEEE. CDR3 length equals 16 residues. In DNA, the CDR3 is TGTGCCAGCACATCCTACAGGGCACCATCGGATGAAAAACTGTTTTTT. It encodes CASTSYRAPSDEKLFF.

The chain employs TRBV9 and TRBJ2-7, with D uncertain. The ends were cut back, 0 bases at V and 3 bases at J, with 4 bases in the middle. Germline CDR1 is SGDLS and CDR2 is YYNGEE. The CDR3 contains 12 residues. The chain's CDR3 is CASSVDHYEQYF. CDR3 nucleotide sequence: TGTGCCAGCAGCGTAGACCACTACGAGCAGTACTTC.

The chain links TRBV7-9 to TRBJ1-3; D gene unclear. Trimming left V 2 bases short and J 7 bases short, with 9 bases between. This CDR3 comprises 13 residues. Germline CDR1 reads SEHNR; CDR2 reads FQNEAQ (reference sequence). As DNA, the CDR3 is TGTGCCAGCAGCTTATACCGAGGGAACACCATATATTTT. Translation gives CASSLYRGNTIYF. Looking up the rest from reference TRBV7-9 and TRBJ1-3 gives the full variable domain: DTGVSQNPRHKITKRGQNVTFRCDPISEHNRLYWYRQTLGQGPEFLTYFQNEAQLEKSRLLSDRFSAERPKGSFSTLEIQRTEQGDSAMYLCASSLYRGNTIYFGEGSWLTVV.

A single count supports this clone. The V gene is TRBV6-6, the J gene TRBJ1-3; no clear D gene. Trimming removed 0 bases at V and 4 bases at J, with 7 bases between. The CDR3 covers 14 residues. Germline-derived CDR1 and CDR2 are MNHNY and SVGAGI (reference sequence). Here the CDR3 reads CASSYSERGNTIYF. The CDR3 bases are TGTGCCAGCAGTTACTCCGAAAGGGGAAACACCATATATTTT.

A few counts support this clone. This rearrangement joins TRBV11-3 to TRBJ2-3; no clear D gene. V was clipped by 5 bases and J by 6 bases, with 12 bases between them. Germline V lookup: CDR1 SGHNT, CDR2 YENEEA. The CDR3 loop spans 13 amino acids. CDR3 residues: CASSPSRADTQYF. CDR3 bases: TGTGCCAGCAGCCCGTCAAGGGCGGATACGCAGTATTTT.

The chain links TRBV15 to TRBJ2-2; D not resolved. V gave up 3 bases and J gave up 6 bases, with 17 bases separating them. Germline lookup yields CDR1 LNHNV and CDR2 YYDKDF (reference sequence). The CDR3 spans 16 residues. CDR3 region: CATSSRASGWAGELFF. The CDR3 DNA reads TGTGCCACCAGCAGTCGTGCCTCCGGTTGGGCCGGGGAGCTGTTTTTT.

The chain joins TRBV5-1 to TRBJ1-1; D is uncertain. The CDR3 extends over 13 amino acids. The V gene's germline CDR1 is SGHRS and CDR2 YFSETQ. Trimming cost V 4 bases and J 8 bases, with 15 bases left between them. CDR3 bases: TGCGCCAGCAGCACAGACCCCAACCGCGAAGCTTTCTTT. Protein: CASSTDPNREAFF.

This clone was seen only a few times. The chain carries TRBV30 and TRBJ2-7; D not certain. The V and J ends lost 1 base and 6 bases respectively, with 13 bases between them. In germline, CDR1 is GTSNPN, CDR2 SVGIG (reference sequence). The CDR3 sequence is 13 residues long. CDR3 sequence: CAWSGSGSGEQYV. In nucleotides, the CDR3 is TGTGCCTGGAGTGGGAGTGGGTCCGGCGAGCAGTACGTC.

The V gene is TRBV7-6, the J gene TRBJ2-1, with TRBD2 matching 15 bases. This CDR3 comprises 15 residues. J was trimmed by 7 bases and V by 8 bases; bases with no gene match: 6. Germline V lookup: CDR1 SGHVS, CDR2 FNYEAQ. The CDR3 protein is CASGLAGGLVNEQFF. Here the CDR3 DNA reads TGTGCCAGCGGACTAGCGGGAGGGTTGGTTAATGAGCAGTTCTTC.

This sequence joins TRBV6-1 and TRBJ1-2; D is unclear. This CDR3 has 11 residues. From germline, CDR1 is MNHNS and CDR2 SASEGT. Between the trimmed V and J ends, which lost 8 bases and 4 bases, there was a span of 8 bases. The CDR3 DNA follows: TGTGCCAGCGAGGTGGCCTATGGCTACACCTTC. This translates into CASEVAYGYTF.

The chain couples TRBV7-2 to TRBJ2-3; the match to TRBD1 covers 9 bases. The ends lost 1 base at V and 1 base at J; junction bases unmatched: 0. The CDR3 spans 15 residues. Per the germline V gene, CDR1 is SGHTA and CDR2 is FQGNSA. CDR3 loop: CASSLDRGRTDTQYF. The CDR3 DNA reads TGTGCCAGCAGCTTAGACAGGGGGCGCACAGATACGCAGTATTTT. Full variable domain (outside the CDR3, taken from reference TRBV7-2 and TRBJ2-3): GAGVSQSPSNKVTEKGKDVELRCDPISGHTALYWYRQSLGQGLEFLIYFQGNSAPDKSGLPSDRFSAERTGGSVSTLTIQRTQQEDSAVYLCASSLDRGRTDTQYFGPGTRLTVL.

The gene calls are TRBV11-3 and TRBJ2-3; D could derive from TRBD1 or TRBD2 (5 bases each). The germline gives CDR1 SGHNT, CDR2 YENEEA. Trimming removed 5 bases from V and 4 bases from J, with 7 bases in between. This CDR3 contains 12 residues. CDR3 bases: TGTGCCAGCAGCGGGGACGCAGATACGCAGTATTTT. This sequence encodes CASSGDADTQYF.

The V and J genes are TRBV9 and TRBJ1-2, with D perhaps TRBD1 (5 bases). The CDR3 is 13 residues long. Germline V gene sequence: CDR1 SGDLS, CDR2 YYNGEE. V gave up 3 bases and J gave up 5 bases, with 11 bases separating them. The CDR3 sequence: CASSAGLFYGYTF. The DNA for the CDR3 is TGTGCCAGCAGCGCGGGACTTTTTTATGGCTACACCTTC.

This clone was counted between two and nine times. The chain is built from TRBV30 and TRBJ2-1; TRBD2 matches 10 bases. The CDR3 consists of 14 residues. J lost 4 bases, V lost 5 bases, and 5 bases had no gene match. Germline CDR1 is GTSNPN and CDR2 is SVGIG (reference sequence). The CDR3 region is CAWEAGGRYNEQFF. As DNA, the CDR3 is TGTGCCTGGGAAGCGGGAGGGAGGTACAATGAGCAGTTCTTC.

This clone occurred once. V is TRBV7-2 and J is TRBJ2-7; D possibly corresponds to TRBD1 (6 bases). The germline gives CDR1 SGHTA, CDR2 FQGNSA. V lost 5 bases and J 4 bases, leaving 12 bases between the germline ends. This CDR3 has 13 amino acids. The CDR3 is CASSRDILYEQYF. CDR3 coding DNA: TGTGCCAGCAGCCGGGACATTCTGTACGAGCAGTACTTC.

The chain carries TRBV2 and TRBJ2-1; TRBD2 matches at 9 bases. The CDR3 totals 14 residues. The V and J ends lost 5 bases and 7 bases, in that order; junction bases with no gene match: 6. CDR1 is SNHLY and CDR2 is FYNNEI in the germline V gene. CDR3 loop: CASSLAGGSNEQFF. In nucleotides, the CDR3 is TGTGCCAGCAGTCTCGCGGGAGGGTCAAATGAGCAGTTCTTC.